Below are 16 T cell receptor beta chains sequenced from a single sample in a study of blood T cell repertoires in COVID-19. Sequenced by immunoSEQ multiplex PCR; TCRdb stores in-frame clones only, minus some. Found here are some 310,000 clones, nearly 90% of them singletons; the top ten hold roughly 1%. Sequencing was carried out using peripheral blood. These receptors were obtained from a woman between 40 and 55 years old with COVID-19, enrolled during active disease.

In this sample, this clone turned up a few times. This chain joins TRBV18 and TRBJ1-3, with D unresolved. Trimming removed 3 bases at V and 0 bases at J, with 12 bases between. The CDR3 has 16 residues. CDR1 is KGHSH and CDR2 is LQKENI in the germline V gene. CDR3 region: CASSPDSRDSGNTIYF. For the CDR3, the DNA is TGTGCCAGCTCACCGGATAGCCGAGACTCTGGAAACACCATATATTTT.

This clone was seen only a few times. V is TRBV28 and J is TRBJ2-1; 9 bases fit TRBD2. J was trimmed by 2 bases and V by 3 bases; bases with no gene match: 5. This CDR3 contains 16 residues. Looked up from germline, CDR1 is MDHEN and CDR2 is SYDVKM. This CDR3 reads CASSFLSGGPYNEQFF. The CDR3 DNA sequence: TGTGCCAGCAGTTTTCTAAGCGGGGGGCCCTACAATGAGCAGTTCTTC.

V gene TRBV11-2 combines with J gene TRBJ1-1, with TRBD1 matching 8 bases. Germline V CDR1 and CDR2: SGHAT, FQNNGV. The CDR3 runs 14 residues. V gave up 1 base and J gave up 5 bases; unmatched junction bases: 3. The CDR3 DNA reads as TGTGCCAGCAGCTTAGGGACAGGGCGGACTGAAGCTTTCTTT. Residues: CASSLGTGRTEAFF.

V is TRBV7-9 and J is TRBJ1-5; no clear D gene. V lost 4 bases, J lost 7 bases, and 14 bases lay in between. Looked up from germline, CDR1 is SEHNR and CDR2 is FQNEAQ (reference sequence). The CDR3 runs to 14 residues. DNA of the CDR3: TGTGCCAGCAGCTCAACGTCCCGAGGGCAGCCCCAGCATTTT. It is translated as CASSSTSRGQPQHF. Full variable domain (missing parts from reference TRBV7-9 and TRBJ1-5): DTGVSQNPRHKITKRGQNVTFRCDPISEHNRLYWYRQTLGQGPEFLTYFQNEAQLEKSRLLSDRFSAERPKGSFSTLEIQRTEQGDSAMYLCASSSTSRGQPQHFGDGTRLSIL.

This chain links TRBV7-2 with TRBJ2-1; D uncertain. The CDR3 sequence is 14 residues long. Deletions cut 3 bases from V and 1 base from J, with 7 bases between. Germline CDR1 reads SGHTA; CDR2 reads FQGNSA. The chain's CDR3 is CASSFGASYNEQFF. The CDR3 coding sequence is TGTGCCAGCAGCTTTGGAGCGTCCTACAATGAGCAGTTCTTC.

The chain is built from TRBV7-2 and TRBJ2-1; a weak D match, TRBD1 (5 bases). The CDR3 totals 14 residues. Germline V gene lookup returns CDR1 SGHTA and CDR2 FQGNSA. Deletions cut 4 bases from V and 8 bases from J, with 15 bases between. The DNA for the CDR3 is TGTGCCAGCAGCTCTCAACCGTGGACATATGAGCAGTTCTTC. The encoded protein is CASSSQPWTYEQFF.

This chain connects TRBV9 to TRBJ2-1; 7 nucleotides agree with TRBD2. Germline V gene data show CDR1 as SGDLS and CDR2 as YYNGEE. V dropped 3 bases and J dropped 4; count of bases not matched to a gene: 7. The CDR3 is made up of 15 amino acids. The CDR3 loop reads CASSERAGTYNEQFF. The CDR3 DNA is TGTGCCAGCAGCGAGCGAGCGGGGACGTACAATGAGCAGTTCTTC.

The chain employs TRBV25-1 and TRBJ1-2; TRBD1 matches at 9 bases. Germline lookup yields CDR1 MGHDK and CDR2 SYGVNS. V gave up 4 bases and J gave up 3 bases; unmatched junction bases: 3. CDR3 length: 14 residues. Here the CDR3 reads CASSGRDRDYGYTF. The CDR3, as DNA: TGTGCCAGCAGTGGCCGGGACAGGGACTATGGCTACACCTTC.

The chain recombines TRBV5-1 with TRBJ1-4; TRBD1 matches 7 bases. CDR3 size: 15 residues. Germline CDR1 SGHRS, CDR2 YFSETQ. Trimming removed 1 base from V and 5 bases from J; junction bases left unmatched: 5. CDR3 DNA sequence: TGCGCCAGCAGCTTGATGACAGGGTCGAATGAAAAACTGTTTTTT. This sequence encodes CASSLMTGSNEKLFF.

This clone was observed once. The J gene is TRBJ1-1, the V gene TRBV5-4; TRBD1 matches 11 bases. Unmatched junction bases numbered 9, after V lost 0 bases and J lost 5 bases. Germline V gene lookup returns CDR1 SGHNT and CDR2 YYREEE (reference sequence). CDR3 length equals 17 residues. CDR3: CASSLGTGGGFWTEAFF. The CDR3 DNA sequence: TGTGCCAGCAGCTTGGGGACAGGGGGCGGTTTCTGGACTGAAGCTTTCTTT.

About this clone itself: Other DNA sequences within the sample encode an identical CDR3. DNA of the CDR3: TGTGCCAGCAGCCCGACAGGGAACTATGGCTACACCTTC. The encoded protein is CASSPTGNYGYTF. This sequence joins TRBV27 and TRBJ1-2; 7 nucleotides agree with TRBD1. This CDR3 has 13 amino acids. Germline V gives CDR1 MNHEY, CDR2 SMNVEV (reference sequence). J lost 2 bases, V lost 6 bases, and 3 bases had no gene match.

The rearrangement uses TRBV7-6 and TRBJ1-1, with D possibly TRBD1 on 5 matching bases. Germline-derived CDR1 and CDR2 are SGHVS and FNYEAQ. The CDR3 is 15 residues long. V was clipped by 5 bases and J by 0 bases, with 13 bases between them. The CDR3 here is CASSPVDRLNTEAFF. Written as DNA, the CDR3 is TGTGCCAGCAGCCCCGTCGACAGATTGAACACTGAAGCTTTCTTT.

The CDR3 sequence is CASSIRTGGEETQYF. The CDR3, as DNA: TGTGCCAGTTCCATAAGAACAGGGGGGGAAGAGACCCAGTACTTC. This rearrangement joins TRBV28 to TRBJ2-5; D perhaps matches TRBD1 (8 bases). Germline V lookup: CDR1 MDHEN, CDR2 SYDVKM. Deletions cut 9 bases from V and 3 bases from J, with 20 bases between. The CDR3 is made up of 15 amino acids.

This clone was observed a single time. The gene calls are TRBV7-8 and TRBJ2-7; D possibly corresponds to TRBD2 (6 bases). Germline assignment: CDR1 SGHVS and CDR2 FQNEAQ. V was trimmed by 5 bases and J by 3 bases, leaving 14 bases between them. The CDR3 is made up of 14 amino acids. The CDR3: CASSLRGWGYEQYF. Written as DNA, the CDR3 is TGTGCCAGCAGCCTGCGGGGTTGGGGCTACGAGCAGTACTTC.

Here the CDR3 reads CASSTDRGQETQYF. In DNA, the CDR3 is TGTGCCAGCAGTACGGACAGGGGGCAAGAGACCCAGTACTTC. V usage is TRBV27 and J usage is TRBJ2-5; 10 bases agree with TRBD1. Germline CDR1 and CDR2: MNHEY and SMNVEV (reference sequence). CDR3 length equals 14 residues. V gave up 5 bases and J gave up 2 bases; unmatched junction bases: 2.

About this clone itself: Other DNA sequences in the same sample also yield this CDR3. The rearrangement uses TRBV9 and TRBJ1-3; D is uncertain. CDR3 length: 12 amino acids. Trimming took off 5 bases at V and 0 bases at J, with 3 bases between the two ends. CDR1 and CDR2 from the germline V gene are SGDLS and YYNGEE. The CDR3 nucleotides read TGTGCCAGCAGTCGCTCTGGAAACACCATATATTTT. Its protein product is CASSRSGNTIYF.